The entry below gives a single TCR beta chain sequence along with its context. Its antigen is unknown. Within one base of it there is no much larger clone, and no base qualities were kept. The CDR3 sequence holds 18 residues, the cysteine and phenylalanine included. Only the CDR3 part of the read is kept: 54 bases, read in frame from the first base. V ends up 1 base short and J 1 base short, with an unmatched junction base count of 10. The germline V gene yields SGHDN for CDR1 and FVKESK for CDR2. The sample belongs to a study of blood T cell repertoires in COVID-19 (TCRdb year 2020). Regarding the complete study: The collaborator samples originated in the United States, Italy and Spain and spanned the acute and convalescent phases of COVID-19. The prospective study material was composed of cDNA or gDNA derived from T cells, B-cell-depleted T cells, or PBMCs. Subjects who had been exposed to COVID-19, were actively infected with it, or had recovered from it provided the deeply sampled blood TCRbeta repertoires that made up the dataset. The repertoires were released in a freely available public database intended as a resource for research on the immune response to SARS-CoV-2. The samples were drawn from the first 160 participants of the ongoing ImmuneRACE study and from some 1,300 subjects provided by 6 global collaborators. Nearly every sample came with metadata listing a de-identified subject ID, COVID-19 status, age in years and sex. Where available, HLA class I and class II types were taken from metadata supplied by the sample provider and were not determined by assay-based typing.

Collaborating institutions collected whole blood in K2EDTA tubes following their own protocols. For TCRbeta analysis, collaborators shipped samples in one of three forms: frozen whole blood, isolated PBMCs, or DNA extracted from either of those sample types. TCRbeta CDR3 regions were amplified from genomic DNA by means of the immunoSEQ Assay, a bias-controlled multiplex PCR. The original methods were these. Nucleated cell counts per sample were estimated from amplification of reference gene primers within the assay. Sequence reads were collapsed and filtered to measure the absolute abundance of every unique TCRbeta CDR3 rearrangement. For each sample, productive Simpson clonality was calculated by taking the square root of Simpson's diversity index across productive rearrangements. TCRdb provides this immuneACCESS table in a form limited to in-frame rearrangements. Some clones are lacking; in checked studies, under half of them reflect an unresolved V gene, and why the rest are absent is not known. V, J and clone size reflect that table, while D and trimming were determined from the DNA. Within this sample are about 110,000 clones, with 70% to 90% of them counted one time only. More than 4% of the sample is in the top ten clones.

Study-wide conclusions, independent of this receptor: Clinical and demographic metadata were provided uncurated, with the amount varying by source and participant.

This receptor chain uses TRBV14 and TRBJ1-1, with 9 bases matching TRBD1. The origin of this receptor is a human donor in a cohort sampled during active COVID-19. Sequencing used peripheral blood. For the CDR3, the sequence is CASSQVEGTGLANTEAFF. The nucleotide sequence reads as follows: TGTGCCAGCAGCCAAGTCGAGGGGACAGGGCTGGCGAACACTGAAGCTTTCTTT.